Following are 6 T cell receptor beta chains from one sample sequenced in a study of T cells in Graves' hyperthyroidism and ophthalmopathy. From RNA transcripts, TCR beta CDR3 regions were amplified. The TCR CDR3 first-round RT-PCR relied on the HTBI primer set. TCRdb fed the multiplex PCR reads into MiXCR, producing one record per CDR3 protein. The sample yields 300,000 to 350,000 distinct CDR3 sequences, 21% seen once. Specimen: blood. The receptors were sampled from a woman in her fifties or sixties with Graves' hyperthyroidism.

This clonotype was seen ten or more times. The chain uses TRBV28 and TRBJ1-2; 8 bases fit TRBD1. There are 12 residues in the CDR3. V shed 6 bases, J shed 9 bases, and the junction held 6 bases outside the gene matches. The V gene's germline CDR1 is MDHEN and CDR2 SYDVKM. The DNA for the CDR3 is TGTGCCAGCAGGGCACGGACAGGGAGCTACACCTTC. Residues: CASRARTGSYTF.

Points on this clonotype: A much larger clone lies one base from this, so it may be a read error. The chain carries TRBV7-9 and TRBJ2-2, with D unresolved. This CDR3 comprises 14 residues. Germline lookup yields CDR1 SEHNR and CDR2 FQNEAQ (reference sequence). CDR3 DNA: TGTGCCAACAGCTTAGTAGGTGGGCCCGGGGAGCTGTTTTTT. Residues: CANSLVGGPGELFF.

This clonotype was counted at least ten times. The gene calls are TRBV30 and TRBJ2-1, with 7 bases fitting TRBD1. CDR3 length equals 13 residues. V lost 1 base to trimming and J lost 6 bases; unmatched junction nucleotides: 3. Per the germline V gene, CDR1 is GTSNPN and CDR2 is SVGIG (reference sequence). CDR3 in amino acids: CAWSGPGGNEQFF. CDR3 DNA: TGTGCCTGGAGTGGTCCAGGGGGCAATGAGCAGTTCTTC. Variable domain in full (rest from reference TRBV30 and TRBJ2-1): SQTIHQWPATLVQPVGSPLSLECTVEGTSNPNLYWYRQAAGRGLQLLFYSVGIGQISSEVPQNLSASRPQDRQFILSSKKLLLSDSGFYLCAWSGPGGNEQFFGPGTRLTVL.

V and J are TRBV6-1 and TRBJ1-2; TRBD1 aligns across 9 bases. This CDR3 spans 17 amino acids. V was pared by 5 bases and J by 0 bases, with 10 bases of the junction left unmatched. Germline loops: CDR1 MNHNS, CDR2 SASEGT. This chain's CDR3 is CASSPTGGLGPNYGYTF. The CDR3 DNA reads as TGTGCCAGCAGTCCCACAGGGGGCCTTGGGCCTAACTATGGCTACACCTTC.

DNA for the CDR3: TGTGCCAGCAGCTTAAACAGGGCAGATACGCAGTATTTT. This codes for CASSLNRADTQYF. The chain is built from TRBV7-3 and TRBJ2-3; TRBD1 might be the D (6 bases). The germline CDR1 and CDR2 sequences are SGHTA and FQGTGA. The CDR3 is 13 amino acids. Trimming stripped 1 base from V and 4 bases from J, with 6 bases between.

This chain uses TRBV27 with TRBJ2-3, with TRBD1 as a possible D gene (6 bases). The germline V gene has CDR1 MNHEY and CDR2 SMNVEV (reference sequence). The CDR3 extends over 14 amino acids. Between the trimmed V and J ends, which lost 5 bases and 4 bases, there was a span of 13 bases. The CDR3 loop is CASSPQGPPDTQYF. DNA of the CDR3: TGTGCCAGCAGTCCCCAGGGGCCGCCAGATACGCAGTATTTT.